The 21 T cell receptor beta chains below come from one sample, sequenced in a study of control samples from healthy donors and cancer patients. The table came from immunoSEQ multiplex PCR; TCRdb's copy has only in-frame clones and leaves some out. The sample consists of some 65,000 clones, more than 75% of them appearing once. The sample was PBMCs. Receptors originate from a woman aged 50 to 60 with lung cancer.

The CDR3 region has the DNA TGTGCCAGTAGTCCTCGGACAGGGGCCATGAACACTGAAGCTTTCTTT. Encoded protein: CASSPRTGAMNTEAFF. The rearrangement uses TRBV19 and TRBJ1-1, with TRBD1 identical over 9 bases. Germline values: CDR1 LNHDA, CDR2 SQIVND (reference sequence). The CDR3 has 16 amino acids. Germline trimming cut 5 bases from V and 0 bases from J; bases unmatched to any gene: 7. Full variable domain (remainder filled in from reference TRBV19 and TRBJ1-1): DGGITQSPKYLFRKEGQNVTLSCEQNLNHDAMYWYRQDPGQGLRLIYYSQIVNDFQKGDIAEGYSVSREKKESFPLTVTSAQKNPTAFYLCASSPRTGAMNTEAFFGQGTRLTVV.

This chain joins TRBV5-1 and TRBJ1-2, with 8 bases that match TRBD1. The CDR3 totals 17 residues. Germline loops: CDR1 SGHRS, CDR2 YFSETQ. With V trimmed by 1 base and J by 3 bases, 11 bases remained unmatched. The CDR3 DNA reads TGCGCCAGCAGCTTGAGGGGCAGGGGGCAAAACCACTATGGCTACACCTTC. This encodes CASSLRGRGQNHYGYTF.

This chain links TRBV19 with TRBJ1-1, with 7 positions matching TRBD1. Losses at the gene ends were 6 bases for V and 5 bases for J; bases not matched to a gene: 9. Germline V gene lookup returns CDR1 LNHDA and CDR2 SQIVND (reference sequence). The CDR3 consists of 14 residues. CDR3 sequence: CASRSRKGATEAFF. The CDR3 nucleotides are TGTGCCAGTAGATCGCGCAAGGGGGCGACTGAAGCTTTCTTT.

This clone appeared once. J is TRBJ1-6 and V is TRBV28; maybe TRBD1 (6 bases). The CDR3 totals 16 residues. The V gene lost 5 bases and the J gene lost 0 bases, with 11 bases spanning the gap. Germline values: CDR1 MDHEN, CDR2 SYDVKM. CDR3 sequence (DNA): TGTGCCAGCAGTATACAGGGTAGCTCCTATAATTCACCCCTCCACTTT. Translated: CASSIQGSSYNSPLHF.

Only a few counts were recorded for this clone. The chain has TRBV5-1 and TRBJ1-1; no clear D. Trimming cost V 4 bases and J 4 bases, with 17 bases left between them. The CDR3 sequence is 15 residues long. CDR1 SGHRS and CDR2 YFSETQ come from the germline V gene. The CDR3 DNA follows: TGCGCCAGCAGCCTGGACGTAATAAGTGTCACTGAAGCTTTCTTT. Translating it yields CASSLDVISVTEAFF.

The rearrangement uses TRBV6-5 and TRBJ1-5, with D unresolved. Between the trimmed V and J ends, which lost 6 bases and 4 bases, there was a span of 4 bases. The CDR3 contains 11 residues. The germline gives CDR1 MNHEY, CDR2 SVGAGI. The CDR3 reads CASSVNQPQHF. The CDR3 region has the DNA TGTGCCAGCAGCGTAAATCAGCCCCAGCATTTT.

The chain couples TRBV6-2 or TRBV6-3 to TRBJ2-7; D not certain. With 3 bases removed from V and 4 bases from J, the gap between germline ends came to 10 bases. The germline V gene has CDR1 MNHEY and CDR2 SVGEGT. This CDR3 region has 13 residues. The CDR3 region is CASSYSAGYEQYF. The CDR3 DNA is TGTGCCAGCAGTTATTCGGCAGGATACGAGCAGTACTTC.

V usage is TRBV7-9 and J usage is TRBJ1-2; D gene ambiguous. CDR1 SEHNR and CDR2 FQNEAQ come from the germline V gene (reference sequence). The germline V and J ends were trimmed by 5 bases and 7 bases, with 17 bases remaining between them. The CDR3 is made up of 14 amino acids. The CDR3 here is CASSTPGRGFGYTF. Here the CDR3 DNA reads TGTGCCAGCAGCACCCCGGGCCGCGGGTTTGGCTACACCTTC.

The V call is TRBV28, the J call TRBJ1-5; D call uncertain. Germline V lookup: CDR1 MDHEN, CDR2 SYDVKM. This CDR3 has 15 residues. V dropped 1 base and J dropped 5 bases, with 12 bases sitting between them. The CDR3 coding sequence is TGTGCCAGCAGTTTATTACGGGAGAGCCATCAGCCCCAGCATTTT. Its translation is CASSLLRESHQPQHF.

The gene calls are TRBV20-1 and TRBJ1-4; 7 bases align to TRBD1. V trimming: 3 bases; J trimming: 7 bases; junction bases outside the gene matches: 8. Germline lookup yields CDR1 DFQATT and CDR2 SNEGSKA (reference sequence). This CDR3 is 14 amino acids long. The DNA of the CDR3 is TGCAGTGCTAGTAAACCAGGGGGAAGTGAAAAACTGTTTTTT. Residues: CSASKPGGSEKLFF.

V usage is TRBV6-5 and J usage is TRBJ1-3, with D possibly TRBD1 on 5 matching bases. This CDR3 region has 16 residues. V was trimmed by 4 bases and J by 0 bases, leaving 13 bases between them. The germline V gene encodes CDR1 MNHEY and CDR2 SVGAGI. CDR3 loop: CASSSGNRFSGNTIYF. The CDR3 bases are TGTGCCAGCAGTTCGGGGAACAGGTTCTCTGGAAACACCATATATTTT.

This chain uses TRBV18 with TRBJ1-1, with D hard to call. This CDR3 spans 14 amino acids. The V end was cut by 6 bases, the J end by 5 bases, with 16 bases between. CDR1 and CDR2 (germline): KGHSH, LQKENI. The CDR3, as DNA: TGTGCCAGCTCCCCGGTGGCCGGGGAAACTGAAGCTTTCTTT. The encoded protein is CASSPVAGETEAFF.

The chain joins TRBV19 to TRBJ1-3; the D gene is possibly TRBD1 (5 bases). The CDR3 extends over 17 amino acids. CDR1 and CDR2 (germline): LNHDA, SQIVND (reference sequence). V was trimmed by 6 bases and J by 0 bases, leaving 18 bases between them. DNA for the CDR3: TGTGCCAGTAGAACCGCGGGACGGATGGTCTCTGGAAACACCATATATTTT. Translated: CASRTAGRMVSGNTIYF.

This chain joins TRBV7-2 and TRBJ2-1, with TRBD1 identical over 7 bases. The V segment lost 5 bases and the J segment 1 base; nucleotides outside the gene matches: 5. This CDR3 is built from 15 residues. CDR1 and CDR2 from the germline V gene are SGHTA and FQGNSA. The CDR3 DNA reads TGTGCCAGCAGCACCAGGGGGTCGTCCTACAATGAGCAGTTCTTC. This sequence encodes CASSTRGSSYNEQFF.

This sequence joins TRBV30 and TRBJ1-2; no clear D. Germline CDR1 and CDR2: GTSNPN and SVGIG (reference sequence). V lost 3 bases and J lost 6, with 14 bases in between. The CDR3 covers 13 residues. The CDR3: CAWSIPPENGYTF. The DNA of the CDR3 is TGTGCCTGGAGCATTCCCCCCGAAAATGGCTACACCTTC.

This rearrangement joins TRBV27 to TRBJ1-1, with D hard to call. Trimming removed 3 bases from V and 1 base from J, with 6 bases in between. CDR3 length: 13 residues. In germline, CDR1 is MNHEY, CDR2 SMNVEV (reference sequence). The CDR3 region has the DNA TGTGCCAGCAGTTTGACCGCGAACACTGAAGCTTTCTTT. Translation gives CASSLTANTEAFF.

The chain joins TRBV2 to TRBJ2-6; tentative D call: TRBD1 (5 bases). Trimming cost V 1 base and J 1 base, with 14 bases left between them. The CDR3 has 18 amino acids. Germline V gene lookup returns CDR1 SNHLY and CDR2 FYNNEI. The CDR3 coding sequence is TGTGCCAGCAGTGAAGTTAATAAGGGGTTATCTGGGGCCAACGTCCTGACTTTC. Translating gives CASSEVNKGLSGANVLTF. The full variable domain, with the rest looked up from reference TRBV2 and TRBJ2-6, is EPEVTQTPSHQVTQMGQEVILRCVPISNHLYFYWYRQILGQKVEFLVSFYNNEISEKSEIFDDQFSVERPDGSNFTLKIRSTKLEDSAMYFCASSEVNKGLSGANVLTFGAGSRLTVL.

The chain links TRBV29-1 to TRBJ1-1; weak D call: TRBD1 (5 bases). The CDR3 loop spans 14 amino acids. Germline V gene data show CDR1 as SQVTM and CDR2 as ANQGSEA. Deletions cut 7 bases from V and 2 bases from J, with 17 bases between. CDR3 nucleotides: TGCAGCGCCCTAAGGGCAGGGCTCAACACTGAAGCTTTCTTT. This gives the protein CSALRAGLNTEAFF.

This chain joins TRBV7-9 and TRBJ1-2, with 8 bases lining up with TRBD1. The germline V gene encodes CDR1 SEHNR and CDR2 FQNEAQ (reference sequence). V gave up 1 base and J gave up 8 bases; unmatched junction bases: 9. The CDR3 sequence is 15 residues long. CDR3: CASSLGGTGAGGYTF. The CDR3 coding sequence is TGTGCCAGCAGCTTAGGGGGGACAGGCGCTGGCGGCTACACCTTC. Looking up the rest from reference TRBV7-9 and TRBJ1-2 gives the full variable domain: DTGVSQNPRHKITKRGQNVTFRCDPISEHNRLYWYRQTLGQGPEFLTYFQNEAQLEKSRLLSDRFSAERPKGSFSTLEIQRTEQGDSAMYLCASSLGGTGAGGYTFGSGTRLTVV.

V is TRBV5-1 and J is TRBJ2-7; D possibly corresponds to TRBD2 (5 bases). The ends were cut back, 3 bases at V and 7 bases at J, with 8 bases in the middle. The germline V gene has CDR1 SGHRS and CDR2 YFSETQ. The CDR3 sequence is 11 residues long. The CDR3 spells CASSSGNEQYF. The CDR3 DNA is TGCGCCAGCAGCTCGGGGAATGAGCAGTACTTC.

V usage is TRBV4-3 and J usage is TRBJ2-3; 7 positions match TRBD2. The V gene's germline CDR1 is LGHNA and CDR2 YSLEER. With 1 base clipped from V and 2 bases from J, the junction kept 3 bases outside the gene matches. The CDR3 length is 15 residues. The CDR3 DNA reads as TGCGCCAGCAGCCAAGGGGGACTACCCACAGATACGCAGTATTTT. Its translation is CASSQGGLPTDTQYF.